A selection of T cell receptor beta chains follows, all from one sample in a study of metastatic and nonmetastatic thyroid tumors. MiXCR re-clonotyped the PCR reads for TCRdb. The top ten hold more than 12% of the sample, which has 22,000 or so clones, more than 12% seen once. Material for sequencing was tumor tissue. These receptors were taken from a female donor with papillary thyroid cancer or a benign thyroid nodule (not recorded which). Some clones in this sample may be carry-over from other donors' samples. Each CDR3 is given with its conserved first and last residue. Each record gives: CDR3 length, D gene, V gene, J gene, CDR3 protein. D genes are given only for firm matches.

length: 15
D: TRBD2
V: TRBV6-1
J: TRBJ2-7
CDR3: CASSEGLAGAYEQYF

length: 17
D: NA
V: TRBV7-3
J: TRBJ2-6
CDR3: CASSFIMGGPRANVLTF

length: 11
D: NA
V: TRBV2
J: TRBJ1-1
CDR3: CASVFSAEAFF

length: 16
D: NA
V: TRBV9
J: TRBJ2-6
CDR3: CASSPTARSGANVLTF

length: 13
D: NA
V: TRBV6-2/TRBV6-3
J: TRBJ2-5
CDR3: CASSYLAQETQYF

length: 16
D: NA
V: TRBV4-1
J: TRBJ2-3
CDR3: CASSQNFGSSTYTQYF

length: 13
D: NA
V: TRBV2
J: TRBJ2-7
CDR3: CASSGLVSYEQYF

length: 15
D: TRBD1
V: TRBV19
J: TRBJ1-3
CDR3: CASSIAGTAGNTIYF

length: 14
D: NA
V: TRBV10-3
J: TRBJ1-1
CDR3: CASSPSAQNTEAFF

length: 16
D: NA
V: TRBV27
J: TRBJ2-2
CDR3: CASSPSWGVNTGELFF

length: 14
D: TRBD1
V: TRBV12-3/TRBV12-4
J: TRBJ1-2
CDR3: CASSFLGQGGGYTF

length: 12
D: NA
V: TRBV9
J: TRBJ2-2
CDR3: CASSVDTGELFF

length: 15
D: TRBD1
V: TRBV5-1
J: TRBJ1-2
CDR3: CASSGGQGGNYGYTF

length: 13
D: NA
V: TRBV7-3
J: TRBJ2-1
CDR3: CASSLGIAYEQFF

length: 15
D: TRBD1
V: TRBV5-1
J: TRBJ2-5
CDR3: CASTQGAGGEETQYF

length: 16
D: TRBD2
V: TRBV6-1
J: TRBJ2-7
CDR3: CASSSPSGSRPYEQYF